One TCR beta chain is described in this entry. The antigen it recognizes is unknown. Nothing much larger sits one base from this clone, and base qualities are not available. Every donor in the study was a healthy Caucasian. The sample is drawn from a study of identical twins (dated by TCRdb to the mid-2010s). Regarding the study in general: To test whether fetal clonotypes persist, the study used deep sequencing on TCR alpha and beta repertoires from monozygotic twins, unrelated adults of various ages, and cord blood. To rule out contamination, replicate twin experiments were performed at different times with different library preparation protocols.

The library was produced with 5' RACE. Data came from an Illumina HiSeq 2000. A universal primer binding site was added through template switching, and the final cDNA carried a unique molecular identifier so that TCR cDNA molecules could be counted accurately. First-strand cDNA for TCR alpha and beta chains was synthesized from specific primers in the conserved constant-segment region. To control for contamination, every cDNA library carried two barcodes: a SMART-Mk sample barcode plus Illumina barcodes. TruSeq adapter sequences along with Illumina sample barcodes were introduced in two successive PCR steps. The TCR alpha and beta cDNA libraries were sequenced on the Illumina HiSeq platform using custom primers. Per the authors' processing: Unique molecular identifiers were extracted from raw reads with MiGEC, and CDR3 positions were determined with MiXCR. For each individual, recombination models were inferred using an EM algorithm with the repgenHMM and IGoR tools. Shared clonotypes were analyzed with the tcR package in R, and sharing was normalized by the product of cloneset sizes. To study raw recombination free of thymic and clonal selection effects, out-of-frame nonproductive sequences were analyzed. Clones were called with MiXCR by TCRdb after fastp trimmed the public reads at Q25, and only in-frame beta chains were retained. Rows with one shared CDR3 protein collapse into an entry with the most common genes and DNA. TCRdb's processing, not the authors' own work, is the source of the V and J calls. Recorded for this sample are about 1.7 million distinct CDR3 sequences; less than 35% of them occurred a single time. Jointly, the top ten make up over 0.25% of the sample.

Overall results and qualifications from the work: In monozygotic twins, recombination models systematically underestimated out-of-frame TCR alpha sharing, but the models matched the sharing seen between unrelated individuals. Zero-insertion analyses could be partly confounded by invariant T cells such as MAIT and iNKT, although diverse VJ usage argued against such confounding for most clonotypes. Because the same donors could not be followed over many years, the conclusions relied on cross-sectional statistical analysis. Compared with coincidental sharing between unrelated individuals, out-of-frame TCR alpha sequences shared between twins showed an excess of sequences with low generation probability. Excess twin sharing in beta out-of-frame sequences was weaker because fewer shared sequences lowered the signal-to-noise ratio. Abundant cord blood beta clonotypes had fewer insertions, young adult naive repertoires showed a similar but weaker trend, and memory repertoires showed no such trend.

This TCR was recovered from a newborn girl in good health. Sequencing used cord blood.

The DNA sequence is given as TGCAGTGCTTACGCGGAGCGGGAGGGCCGGAATGAGCAGTTCTTC. It is translated as CSAYAEREGRNEQFF. The receptor chain draws on TRBV20-1 and TRBJ2-1, with 10 bases in between that match TRBD2. Trimming takes 5 bases off V and 7 bases off J; junction bases not matched to a gene: 11. Spanning cysteine to phenylalanine, the CDR3 consists of 15 amino acids. The DNA shown is the 45-base CDR3, in frame from base 1. Reading the germline V gene (reference sequence) gives CDR1 DFQATT and CDR2 SNEGSKA.